What follows are 21 T cell receptor beta chains derived from one specimen sequenced in a study of shared clonotypes between healthy human individuals. The method was immunoSEQ multiplex PCR; TCRdb's version includes in-frame clones alone and lacks a portion of them. The repertoire holds some 1,600,000 clones, with 98% as singletons. The sequenced material came from naive CD4+ T cells sorted from blood. Described subset: CD45RA+ positively selected. These receptors all come from a man in his thirties or forties in good health.

The chain recombines TRBV5-4 with TRBJ2-1; 12 bases fit TRBD2. Per the germline V gene, CDR1 is SGHNT and CDR2 is YYREEE (reference sequence). The CDR3 runs 15 residues. V lost 2 bases, J lost 7 bases, and 4 bases stayed unmatched. CDR3 bases: TGTGCCAGCAGCTTTAGACTAGCGGGAGTTAATGAGCAGTTCTTC. Translation gives CASSFRLAGVNEQFF.

This rearrangement joins TRBV19 to TRBJ1-2; tentative D call: TRBD1 (6 bases). The V end was cut by 3 bases, the J end by 2 bases, with 10 bases between. The CDR3 runs to 14 residues. CDR1 is LNHDA, CDR2 SQIVND, per germline (reference sequence). CDR3 bases: TGTGCCAGTAGTATCCGGGGGCGAAACTATGGCTACACCTTC. It encodes CASSIRGRNYGYTF.

About this clone itself: The same CDR3 also results from other DNA sequences found in this sample. V and J are TRBV19 and TRBJ2-3; no clear D gene. This CDR3 is built from 12 residues. The germline gives CDR1 LNHDA, CDR2 SQIVND (reference sequence). Trimming left V 5 bases short and J 5 bases short, with 8 bases between. The CDR3 bases are TGTGCCAGTAGTCCCACGCGAGATACGCAGTATTTT. Protein sequence: CASSPTRDTQYF.

Here the CDR3 reads CASSQLGLADNEQFF. The CDR3 DNA reads as TGTGCCAGCAGCCAACTGGGACTAGCGGACAATGAGCAGTTCTTC. This chain connects TRBV14 to TRBJ2-1; 11 positions match TRBD2. The V segment lost 2 bases and the J segment 5 bases; nucleotides outside the gene matches: 2. The CDR3 loop spans 15 amino acids. Germline V gene lookup returns CDR1 SGHDN and CDR2 FVKESK.

CDR3 bases: TGTGCCAGCAGTCCCACGGGGTGGAGGGGCTACACCTTC. It codes for CASSPTGWRGYTF. The rearrangement links TRBV28 to TRBJ1-2, with D unresolved. V lost 5 bases and J lost 8, with 15 bases in between. This CDR3 region has 13 residues. Looked up from germline, CDR1 is MDHEN and CDR2 is SYDVKM.

This chain joins TRBV6-6 and TRBJ2-3, with 8 bases aligning to TRBD2. Per germline, CDR1 MNHNY and CDR2 SVGAGI (reference sequence). V shed 6 bases and J 3 bases; nucleotides not matched to a gene: 11. The CDR3 spans 16 residues. The CDR3 loop is CASSPHSAGETDTQYF. CDR3 nucleotide sequence: TGTGCCAGCAGCCCTCACTCAGCGGGAGAGACAGATACGCAGTATTTT.

The J gene is TRBJ2-7, the V gene TRBV9, with 11 bases identical to TRBD2. The CDR3 totals 16 residues. V was clipped by 2 bases and J by 6 bases; unmatched bases: 10. The germline gives CDR1 SGDLS, CDR2 YYNGEE. This CDR3 is CASSVSTTSGSGEQYF. For the CDR3, the DNA is TGTGCCAGCAGCGTTTCGACAACTAGCGGGAGTGGCGAGCAGTACTTC.

V usage is TRBV5-6 and J usage is TRBJ2-2; D remains unclear. Per the germline V gene, CDR1 is SGHDT and CDR2 is YYEEEE. V lost 1 base, J lost 7 bases, and 11 bases lay in between. The CDR3 totals 14 residues. The CDR3 DNA is TGTGCCAGCAGCTTGTTGGGGTTCGTCGGGGAGCTGTTTTTT. Translating it yields CASSLLGFVGELFF. Drawing the rest from reference TRBV5-6 and TRBJ2-2, the complete variable domain is DAGVTQSPTHLIKTRGQQVTLRCSPKSGHDTVSWYQQALGQGPQFIFQYYEEEERQRGNFPDRFSGHQFPNYSSELNVNALLLGDSALYLCASSLLGFVGELFFGEGSRLTVL.

The chain has TRBV5-1 and TRBJ1-4; TRBD1 is a possible D gene (6 bases). Germline CDR1 and CDR2: SGHRS and YFSETQ. The CDR3 loop spans 13 amino acids. Trimming pared 3 bases from V and 12 bases from J, leaving 15 bases between. The CDR3 region is CASSSGWTEELFF. CDR3 DNA: TGCGCCAGCAGCTCGGGGTGGACAGAGGAACTGTTTTTT.

CDR3 bases: TGTGCCAGCAGCCCACCCGGCACAGATACGCAGTATTTT. Translation: CASSPPGTDTQYF. V is TRBV5-5 and J is TRBJ2-3; no reliable D call. The CDR3 sequence is 13 residues long. Germline V gene data show CDR1 as SGHKS and CDR2 as YYEKEE (reference sequence). The V end was cut by 4 bases, the J end by 1 base, with 7 bases between.

The chain is built from TRBV2 and TRBJ1-2, with TRBD1 as a possible D gene (5 bases). CDR3 length equals 14 residues. Looked up from germline, CDR1 is SNHLY and CDR2 is FYNNEI. Trimming pared 3 bases from V and 7 bases from J, leaving 15 bases between. The CDR3 reads CASSEGWDQVGYTF. CDR3 coding DNA: TGTGCCAGCAGTGAGGGGTGGGACCAGGTTGGCTACACCTTC.

The V gene is TRBV28, the J gene TRBJ1-2; D gene ambiguous. Germline assignment: CDR1 MDHEN and CDR2 SYDVKM. The CDR3 runs 12 residues. V gave up 5 bases and J gave up 10 bases, with 14 bases separating them. CDR3 sequence reads: CASSPPISSYTF. The CDR3 DNA follows: TGTGCCAGCAGTCCCCCAATTTCATCCTACACCTTC.

The genes are TRBV7-9 and TRBJ2-7, with 8 positions matching TRBD1. This CDR3 region has 14 residues. V lost 5 bases, J lost 2 bases, and 5 bases stayed unmatched. The germline CDR1 and CDR2 sequences are SEHNR and FQNEAQ (reference sequence). CDR3 coding DNA: TGTGCCAGCAGCACCCGGGGACAGGCCTACGAGCAGTACTTC. As protein: CASSTRGQAYEQYF.

The genes are TRBV2 and TRBJ2-1; D may correspond to TRBD1 or TRBD2 (6 bases each). The germline V gene has CDR1 SNHLY and CDR2 FYNNEI. V was shortened by 5 bases and J by 3 bases, with 14 bases between the two germline ends. The CDR3 length is 15 residues. CDR3 sequence (DNA): TGTGCCAGCAGTCCCGAAGGGGGGCACTACAATGAGCAGTTCTTC. It specifies CASSPEGGHYNEQFF.

This clone has only a few counts. The CDR3 loop is CASSPPGGYTEAFF. The DNA of the CDR3 is TGTGCCAGCTCACCACCCGGGGGGTACACTGAAGCTTTCTTT. J is TRBJ1-1 and V is TRBV18, with D possibly matching TRBD1 (5 bases). V was clipped by 0 bases and J by 3 bases, with 8 bases between them. The germline V gene has CDR1 KGHSH and CDR2 LQKENI. This CDR3 region has 14 residues.

This clone was seen just once. As DNA, the CDR3 is TGTGCCACCAGCAGAAAACCTCCGGGACAGGGCTTCTACGAGCAGTACTTC. This gives the protein CATSRKPPGQGFYEQYF. This sequence joins TRBV15 and TRBJ2-7; 9 bases agree with TRBD1. Germline assignment: CDR1 LNHNV and CDR2 YYDKDF (reference sequence). The ends lost 2 bases at V and 3 bases at J; junction bases unmatched: 11. This CDR3 has 17 amino acids.

The V gene is TRBV7-3, the J gene TRBJ2-1; D is undetermined. This CDR3 is 17 amino acids long. The germline CDR1 and CDR2 sequences are SGHTA and FQGTGA. V gave up 2 bases and J gave up 7 bases, with 21 bases separating them. CDR3 coding DNA: TGTGCCAGCAGCTTAGGACCCCCGAGATTGATAGAAAATGAGCAGTTCTTC. Protein sequence: CASSLGPPRLIENEQFF.

The J gene is TRBJ2-1, the V gene TRBV5-1, with TRBD1 as a possible D gene (5 bases). The germline gives CDR1 SGHRS, CDR2 YFSETQ. Trimming took 4 bases from V and 8 from J, leaving 19 bases between them. The CDR3 is 15 amino acids. The CDR3 region is CASSGVISGPYEQFF. Written as DNA, the CDR3 is TGCGCCAGCAGCGGTGTTATCTCAGGGCCCTATGAGCAGTTCTTC.

The CDR3 bases are TGTGCCAGCTCAAGAGGGGTCGGCACTAATGAAAAACTGTTTTTT. Translation: CASSRGVGTNEKLFF. The gene calls are TRBV18 and TRBJ1-4; D might be TRBD1 (5 bases). The germline V gene has CDR1 KGHSH and CDR2 LQKENI. CDR3 length equals 15 residues. V lost 5 bases, J lost 2 bases, and 12 bases lay in between.

The J gene is TRBJ1-1, the V gene TRBV2; TRBD1 is a possible D gene (5 bases). Germline V lookup: CDR1 SNHLY, CDR2 FYNNEI. The CDR3 runs to 13 residues. V lost 7 bases and J 9 bases, leaving 18 bases between the germline ends. The CDR3 spells CASKIGGEMKAFF. DNA of the CDR3: TGTGCCAGCAAGATCGGAGGGGAGATGAAAGCTTTCTTT.

The CDR3 is CASSFGQGAVETQYF. The DNA of the CDR3 is TGTGCCAGCAGCTTCGGACAGGGGGCTGTGGAGACCCAGTACTTC. The chain uses TRBV11-2 and TRBJ2-5, with 11 nucleotides matching TRBD1. This CDR3 is 15 amino acids long. The germline V gene encodes CDR1 SGHAT and CDR2 FQNNGV. The junction had 5 bases not matched to a gene; V was cut back by 3 bases and J by 5 bases.